This TCR beta chain was sequenced for a study of T cell responses to AZD1222 COVID-19 vaccine. The CDR3 length is 15 residues. Germline V gene data show CDR1 as MGHRA and CDR2 as YSYEKL. V shed 0 bases and J shed 8 bases, with 14 bases lying between them. Study results and limitations: Vaccine-related CD4 TCRs covered spike, predominating at 160-218 and 743-854. AZD1222 recipients seropositive at baseline numbered only five or six.

Method: immunoSEQ multiplex PCR; TCRdb's copy keeps in-frame clones and lacks some. This table holds about 150,000 clones, more than 75% found once. With regard to this clone: Antigen specificity is unknown.

This material consisted of peripheral blood, taken 28 days after the second AZD1222 dose. The rearrangement uses TRBV4-1 and TRBJ2-1; unclear D gene. The receptor was isolated from an adult who received the AZD1222 COVID-19 vaccine. Written as DNA, the CDR3 is TGCGCCAGCAGCCAAGATAGGGCAGGTGAGGATGAGCAGTTCTTC. It encodes CASSQDRAGEDEQFF.